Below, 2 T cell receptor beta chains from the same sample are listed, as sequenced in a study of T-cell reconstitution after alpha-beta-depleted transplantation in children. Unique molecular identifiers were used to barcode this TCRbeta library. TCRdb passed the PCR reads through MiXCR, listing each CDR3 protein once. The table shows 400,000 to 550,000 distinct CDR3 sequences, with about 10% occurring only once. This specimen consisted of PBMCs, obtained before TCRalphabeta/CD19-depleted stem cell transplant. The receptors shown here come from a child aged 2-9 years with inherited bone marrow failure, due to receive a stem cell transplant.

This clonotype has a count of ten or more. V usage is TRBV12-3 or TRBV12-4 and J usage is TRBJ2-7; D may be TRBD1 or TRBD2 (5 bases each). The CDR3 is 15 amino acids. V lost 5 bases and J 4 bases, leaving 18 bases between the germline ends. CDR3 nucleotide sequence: TGTGCCAGCAGTACCGGGACGTCGGTTCAGTACGAGCAGTACTTC. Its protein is CASSTGTSVQYEQYF.

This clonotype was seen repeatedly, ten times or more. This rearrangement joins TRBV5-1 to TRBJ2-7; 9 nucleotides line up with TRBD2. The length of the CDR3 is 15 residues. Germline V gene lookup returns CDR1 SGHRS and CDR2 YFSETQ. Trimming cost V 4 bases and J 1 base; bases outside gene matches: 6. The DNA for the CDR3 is TGCGCCAGCAGCCGCGAGCGGGGGGCATCCTACGAGCAGTACTTC. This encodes CASSRERGASYEQYF.